This TCR beta chain was retrieved from a study of blood T cell repertoires in COVID-19 (TCRdb year 2020). As for the study more broadly: Samples from collaborators originated in the United States, Italy and Spain and spanned both the acute and convalescent phases of COVID-19. The prospective study material was composed of cDNA or gDNA derived from T cells, B-cell-depleted T cells, or PBMCs. Deeply sampled blood TCRbeta repertoires from subjects exposed to, actively infected with, or recovered from COVID-19 were included in the dataset. The repertoires were released in a freely available public database intended as a resource for research on the immune response to SARS-CoV-2. The samples were drawn from the first 160 participants of the ongoing ImmuneRACE study and from over 950 subjects provided by 6 global collaborators. Nearly every sample came with metadata listing a de-identified subject ID, COVID-19 status, age in years and sex. Where available, HLA class I and class II types were obtained from metadata supplied by the sample provider rather than from assay-based typing.

Comment on this clone: Its specific antigen is unknown. Base-call qualities are not available, and no considerably larger clone is one nucleotide away.

What the research found in general, with its limitations: The quantity of clinical and demographic metadata differed by source and by participant and was supplied without curation.

TCRbeta CDR3 regions were amplified from genomic DNA using the immunoSEQ Assay, a bias-controlled multiplex PCR. On the study's bioinformatics: Nucleated cell counts per sample were estimated from amplification of reference gene primers within the assay. To quantify the absolute abundance of each unique TCRbeta CDR3 rearrangement, sequence reads were collapsed and filtered. For each sample, productive Simpson clonality was calculated as the square root of Simpson's diversity index across productive rearrangements. The table comes from immuneACCESS by way of TCRdb, which keeps in-frame sequences with V and J called. Part of the clones is missing from these tables; in studies checked, under half for an unresolved V gene and the rest for unknown reasons. That table furnishes V, J and clone size, whereas the DNA furnished D and trimming. For this sample the table gives under 300,000 clones, of which approximately 85% were detected only once. About 10% of the sample is taken by the ten largest.

Collaborating institutions collected whole blood in K2EDTA tubes following their own protocols. For TCRbeta analysis, collaborators shipped samples as frozen whole blood, isolated PBMCs, or DNA extracted from either of those sample types. The CDR3 has 14 amino acids, counting the end cysteine and phenylalanine. Just CDR3 DNA is preserved here, 42 bases in frame from base 1. Per the germline V gene, SGHRS is the CDR1 and YFSETQ is the CDR2. V lost 0 bases and J lost 5 bases; the stretch between them is 8 bases long. This sequence uses TRBV5-1 and TRBJ2-2, with an unclear D gene assignment. The sample taken for sequencing was peripheral blood. The source is a woman in her 70s with acute or convalescent COVID-19. The CDR3 reads CASSLDRRTGELFF. The DNA sequence reads TGCGCCAGCAGCTTGGACAGACGAACCGGGGAGCTGTTTTTT. The entire variable domain, with the stretches around the CDR3 drawn from the reference TRBV5-1 and TRBJ2-2 proteins, is KAGVTQTPRYLIKTRGQQVTLSCSPISGHRSVSWYQQTPGQGLQFLFEYFSETQRNKGNFPGRFSGRQFSNSRSEMNVSTLELGDSALYLCASSLDRRTGELFFGEGSRLTVL.